The 7 T cell receptor beta chains given below trace back to one sample, sequenced in a study of cytomegalovirus exposure and HLA in healthy donors. PCR amplification relied on 60 Vbeta primers (plus 13 Jbeta primers). The table came from immunoSEQ multiplex PCR; TCRdb's copy has only in-frame clones and leaves some out. This sample contains 150,000 to 200,000 clones. The sequenced material came from PBMCs. The receptors derive from a woman aged 60-70 years in good health and CMV-seronegative.

The chain carries TRBV2 and TRBJ2-5; D is possibly TRBD2 (7 bases). The CDR3 runs 15 residues. Per the germline V gene, CDR1 is SNHLY and CDR2 is FYNNEI. V shed 5 bases and J shed 4 bases, with 17 bases lying between them. This CDR3 reads CASSRDNTGGETQYF. For the CDR3, the DNA is TGTGCCAGCAGTCGGGACAACACGGGAGGAGAGACCCAGTACTTC.

V is TRBV7-9 and J is TRBJ2-1, with 7 bases matching TRBD2. The CDR3 extends over 19 amino acids. Germline assignment: CDR1 SEHNR and CDR2 FQNEAQ (reference sequence). Trimming cost V 4 bases and J 0 bases; bases outside gene matches: 15. This chain's CDR3 is CASSSSGGSGKISYNEQFF. CDR3 DNA sequence: TGTGCCAGCAGCTCATCCGGGGGGAGCGGGAAAATCTCCTACAATGAGCAGTTCTTC.

DNA for the CDR3: TGTGCCAGCAGTTTAAGGGGTGGTTACAGTCTCGGCAATCAGCCCCAGCATTTT. This gives the protein CASSLRGGYSLGNQPQHF. J is TRBJ1-5 and V is TRBV27, with D possibly TRBD1 on 5 matching bases. The germline CDR1 and CDR2 sequences are MNHEY and SMNVEV (reference sequence). The CDR3 is 18 amino acids. V lost 2 bases and J lost 2, with 19 bases in between.

V gene TRBV18 combines with J gene TRBJ2-5; TRBD1 matches 9 bases. In germline, CDR1 is KGHSH, CDR2 LQKENI. V gave up 3 bases and J gave up 3 bases; unmatched junction bases: 2. This CDR3 has 14 amino acids. In DNA, the CDR3 is TGTGCCAGCTCACCGGACAGGGGAAAAGAGACCCAGTACTTC. Its protein is CASSPDRGKETQYF.

The chain joins TRBV11-1 to TRBJ2-3, with 11 bases identical to TRBD1. The CDR3 loop spans 16 amino acids. Germline V gene data show CDR1 as SGHAT and CDR2 as FQDESV (reference sequence). V was clipped by 5 bases and J by 5 bases; unmatched bases: 9. DNA for the CDR3: TGTGCCAGCAGCATGGGACAGGGGGAAGCGGGAGATACGCAGTATTTT. Encoded protein: CASSMGQGEAGDTQYF. Together with reference TRBV11-1 and TRBJ2-3, the CDR3 gives the full variable domain: EAEVAQSPRYKITEKSQAVAFWCDPISGHATLYWYRQILGQGPELLVQFQDESVVDDSQLPKDRFSAERLKGVDSTLKIQPAELGDSAMYLCASSMGQGEAGDTQYFGPGTRLTVL.

V gene TRBV29-1 combines with J gene TRBJ2-5; 8 positions agree with TRBD1. The closer fit of TRBJ2-7 to the DNA end suggests the J call may be wrong. Germline V CDR1 and CDR2: SQVTM, ANQGSEA. The CDR3 length is 13 residues. The DNA of the CDR3 is TGCAGCGCGTCCCGGGACAGGACCTACGAGCAGTACTTC. Translated: CSASRDRTYEQYF.

This rearrangement joins TRBV5-1 to TRBJ2-1; D unclear. Germline CDR1 reads SGHRS; CDR2 reads YFSETQ. The CDR3 has 12 amino acids. V was cut by 5 bases and J by 8 bases, with 11 bases left in between. In DNA form, the CDR3 reads TGCGCCAGCAGTTACACCCGCTATGAGCAGTTCTTC. It codes for CASSYTRYEQFF.